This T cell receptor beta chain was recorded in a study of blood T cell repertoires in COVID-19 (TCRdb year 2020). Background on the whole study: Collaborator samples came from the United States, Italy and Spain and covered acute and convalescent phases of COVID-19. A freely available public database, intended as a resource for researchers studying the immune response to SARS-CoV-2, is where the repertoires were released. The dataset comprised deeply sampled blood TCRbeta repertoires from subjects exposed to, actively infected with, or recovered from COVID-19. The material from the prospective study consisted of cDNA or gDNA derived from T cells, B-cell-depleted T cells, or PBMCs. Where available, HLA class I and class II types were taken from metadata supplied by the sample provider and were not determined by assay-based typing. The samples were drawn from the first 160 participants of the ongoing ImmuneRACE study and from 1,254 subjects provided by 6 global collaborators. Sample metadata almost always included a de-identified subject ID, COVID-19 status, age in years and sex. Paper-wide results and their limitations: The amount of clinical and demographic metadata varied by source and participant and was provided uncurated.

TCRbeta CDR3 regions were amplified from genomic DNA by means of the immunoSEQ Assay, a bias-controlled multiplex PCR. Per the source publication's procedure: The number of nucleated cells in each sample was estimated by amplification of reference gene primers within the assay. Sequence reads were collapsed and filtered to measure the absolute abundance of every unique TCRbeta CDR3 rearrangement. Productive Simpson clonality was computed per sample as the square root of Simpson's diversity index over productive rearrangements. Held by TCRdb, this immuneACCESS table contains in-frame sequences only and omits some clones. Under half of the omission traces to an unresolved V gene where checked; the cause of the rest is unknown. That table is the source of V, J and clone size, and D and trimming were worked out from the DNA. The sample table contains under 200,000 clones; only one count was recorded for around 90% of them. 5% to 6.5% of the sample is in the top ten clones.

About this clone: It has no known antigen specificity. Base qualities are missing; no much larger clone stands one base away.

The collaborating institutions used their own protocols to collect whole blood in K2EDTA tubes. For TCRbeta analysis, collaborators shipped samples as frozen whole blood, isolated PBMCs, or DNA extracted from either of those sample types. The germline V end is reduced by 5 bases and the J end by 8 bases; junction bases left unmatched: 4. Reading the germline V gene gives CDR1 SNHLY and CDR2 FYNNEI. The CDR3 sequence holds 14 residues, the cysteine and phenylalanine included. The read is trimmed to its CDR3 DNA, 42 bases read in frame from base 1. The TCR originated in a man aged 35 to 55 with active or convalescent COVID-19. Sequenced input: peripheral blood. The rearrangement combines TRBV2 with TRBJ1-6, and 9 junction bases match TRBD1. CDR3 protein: CASSYRDRDSPLHF. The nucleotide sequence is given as TGTGCCAGCAGTTATCGGGACAGGGATTCACCCCTCCACTTT.